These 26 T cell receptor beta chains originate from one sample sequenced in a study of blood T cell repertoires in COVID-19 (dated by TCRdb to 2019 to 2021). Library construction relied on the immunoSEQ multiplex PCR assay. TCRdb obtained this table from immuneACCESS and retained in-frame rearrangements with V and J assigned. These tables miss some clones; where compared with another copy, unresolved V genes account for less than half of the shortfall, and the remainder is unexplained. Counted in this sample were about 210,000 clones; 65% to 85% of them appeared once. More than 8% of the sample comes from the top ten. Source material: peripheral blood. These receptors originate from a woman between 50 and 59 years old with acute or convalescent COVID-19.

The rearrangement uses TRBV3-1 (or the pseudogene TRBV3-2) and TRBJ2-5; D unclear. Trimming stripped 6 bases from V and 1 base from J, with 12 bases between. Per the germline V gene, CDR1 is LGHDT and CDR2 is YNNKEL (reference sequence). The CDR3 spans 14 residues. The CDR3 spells CASSHTEAQETQYF. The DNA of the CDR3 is TGTGCCAGCAGTCACACAGAAGCCCAAGAGACCCAGTACTTC.

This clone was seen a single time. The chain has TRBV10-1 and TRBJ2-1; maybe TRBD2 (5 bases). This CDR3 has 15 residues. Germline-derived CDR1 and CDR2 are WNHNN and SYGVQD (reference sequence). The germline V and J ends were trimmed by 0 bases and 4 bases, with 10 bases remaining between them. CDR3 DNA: TGCGCCAGCAGTGAGTCGTTCAGCGGATACAATGAGCAGTTCTTC. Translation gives CASSESFSGYNEQFF.

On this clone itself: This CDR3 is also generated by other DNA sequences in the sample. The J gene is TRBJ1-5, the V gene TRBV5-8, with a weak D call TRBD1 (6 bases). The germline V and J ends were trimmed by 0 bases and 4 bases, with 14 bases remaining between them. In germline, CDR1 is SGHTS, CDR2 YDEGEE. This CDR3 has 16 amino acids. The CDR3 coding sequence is TGTGCCAGCAGCTTGGAAGGTTTCAGGGGAAATCAGCCCCAGCATTTT. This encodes CASSLEGFRGNQPQHF.

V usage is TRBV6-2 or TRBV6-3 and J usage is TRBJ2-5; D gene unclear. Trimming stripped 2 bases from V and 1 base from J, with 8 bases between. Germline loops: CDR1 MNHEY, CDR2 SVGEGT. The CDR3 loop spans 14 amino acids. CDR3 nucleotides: TGTGCCAGCAGTTACACGACACCCCAAGAGACCCAGTACTTC. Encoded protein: CASSYTTPQETQYF.

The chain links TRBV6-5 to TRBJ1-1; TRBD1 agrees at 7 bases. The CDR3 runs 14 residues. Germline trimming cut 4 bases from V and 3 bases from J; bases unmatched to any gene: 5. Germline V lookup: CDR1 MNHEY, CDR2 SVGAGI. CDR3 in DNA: TGTGCCAGCAGTTCCGACAGGGTAGACACTGAAGCTTTCTTT. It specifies CASSSDRVDTEAFF.

As DNA, the CDR3 is TGTGCCAGCTCAAACGCCTACCGGGACAGGGAAGGCTACACCTTC. This sequence encodes CASSNAYRDREGYTF. J is TRBJ1-2 and V is TRBV18; TRBD1 matches at 9 bases. This CDR3 spans 15 amino acids. Germline values: CDR1 KGHSH, CDR2 LQKENI. V dropped 5 bases and J dropped 8; count of bases not matched to a gene: 12.

The CDR3 DNA is TGTGCCAGCAGTGATGGGCGGGGACAGGGTTGGCAAGAGACCCAGTACTTC. This sequence encodes CASSDGRGQGWQETQYF. This chain joins TRBV2 and TRBJ2-5, with TRBD1 matching over 9 bases. The CDR3 sequence is 17 residues long. Germline lookup yields CDR1 SNHLY and CDR2 FYNNEI. After removal of 3 bases from V and 2 bases from J, the junction contained 10 bases not matched to a gene.

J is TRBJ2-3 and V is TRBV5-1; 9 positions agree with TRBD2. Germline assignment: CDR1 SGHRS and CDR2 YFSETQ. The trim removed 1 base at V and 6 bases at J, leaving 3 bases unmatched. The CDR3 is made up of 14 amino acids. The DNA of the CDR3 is TGCGCCAGCAGCTTGTTGGCGGGGGGGGATACGCAGTATTTT. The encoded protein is CASSLLAGGDTQYF.

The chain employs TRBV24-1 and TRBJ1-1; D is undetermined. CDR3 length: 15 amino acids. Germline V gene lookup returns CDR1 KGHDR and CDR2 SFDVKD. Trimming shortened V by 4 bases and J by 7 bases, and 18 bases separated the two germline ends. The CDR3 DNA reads TGTGCCACCAGTGACACTACACATAACCGCGGTGAAGCTTTCTTT. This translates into CATSDTTHNRGEAFF.

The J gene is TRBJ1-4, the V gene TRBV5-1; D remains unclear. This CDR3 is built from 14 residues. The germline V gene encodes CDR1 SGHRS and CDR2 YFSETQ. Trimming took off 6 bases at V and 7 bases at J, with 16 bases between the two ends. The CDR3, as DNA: TGCGCCAGCACCCTGGAGTCCCCTGGTGAAAAACTGTTTTTT. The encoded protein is CASTLESPGEKLFF.

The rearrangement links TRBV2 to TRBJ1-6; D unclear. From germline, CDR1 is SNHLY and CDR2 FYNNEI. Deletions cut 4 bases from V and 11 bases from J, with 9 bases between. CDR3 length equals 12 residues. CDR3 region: CASSAGSAPLHF. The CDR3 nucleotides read TGTGCCAGCAGTGCCGGGAGCGCACCCCTCCACTTT.

The CDR3 region is CASGNREMDSGELFF. In nucleotides, the CDR3 is TGTGCCAGCGGAAACAGGGAAATGGACTCCGGGGAGCTGTTTTTT. This chain connects TRBV2 to TRBJ2-2; possibly TRBD1 for D (6 bases). This CDR3 spans 15 amino acids. Trimming shortened V by 8 bases and J by 6 bases, and 19 bases separated the two germline ends. In germline, CDR1 is SNHLY, CDR2 FYNNEI.

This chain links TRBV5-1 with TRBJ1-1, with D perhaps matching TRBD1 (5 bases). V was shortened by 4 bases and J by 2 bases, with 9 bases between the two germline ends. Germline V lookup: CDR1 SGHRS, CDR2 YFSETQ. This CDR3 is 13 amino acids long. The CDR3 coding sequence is TGCGCCAGCAGCCGAAGGGGAAACACTGAAGCTTTCTTT. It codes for CASSRRGNTEAFF. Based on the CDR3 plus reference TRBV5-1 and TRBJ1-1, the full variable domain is KAGVTQTPRYLIKTRGQQVTLSCSPISGHRSVSWYQQTPGQGLQFLFEYFSETQRNKGNFPGRFSGRQFSNSRSEMNVSTLELGDSALYLCASSRRGNTEAFFGQGTRLTVV.

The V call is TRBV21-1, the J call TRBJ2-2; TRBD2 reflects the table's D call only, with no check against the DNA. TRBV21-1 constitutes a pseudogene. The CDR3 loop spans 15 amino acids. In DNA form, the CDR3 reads TGTGCCAGCAGCAAGAGGCCCGGGAACACCGGGGAGCTGTTTTTT. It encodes CASSKRPGNTGELFF.

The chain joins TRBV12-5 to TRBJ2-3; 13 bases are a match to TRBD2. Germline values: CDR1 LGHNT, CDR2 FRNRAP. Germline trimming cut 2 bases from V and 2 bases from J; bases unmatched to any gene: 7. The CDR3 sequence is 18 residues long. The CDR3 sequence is CASGLYRGLAGDTDTQYF. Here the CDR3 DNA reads TGTGCTAGTGGTTTGTACCGAGGACTAGCGGGAGACACAGATACGCAGTATTTT.

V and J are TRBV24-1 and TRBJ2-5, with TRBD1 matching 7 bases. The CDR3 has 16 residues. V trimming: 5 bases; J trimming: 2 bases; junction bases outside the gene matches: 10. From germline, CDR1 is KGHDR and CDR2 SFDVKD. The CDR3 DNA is TGTGCCACCAGTGGAGACAGGGCTTCCCTTCAAGAGACCCAGTACTTC. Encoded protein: CATSGDRASLQETQYF.

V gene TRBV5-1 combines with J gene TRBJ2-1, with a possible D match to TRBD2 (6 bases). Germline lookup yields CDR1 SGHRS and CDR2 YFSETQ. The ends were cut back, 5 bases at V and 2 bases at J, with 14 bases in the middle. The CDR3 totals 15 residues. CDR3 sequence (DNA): TGCGCCAGCAGTCGGGATGGGGGGACCTACAATGAGCAGTTCTTC. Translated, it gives CASSRDGGTYNEQFF.

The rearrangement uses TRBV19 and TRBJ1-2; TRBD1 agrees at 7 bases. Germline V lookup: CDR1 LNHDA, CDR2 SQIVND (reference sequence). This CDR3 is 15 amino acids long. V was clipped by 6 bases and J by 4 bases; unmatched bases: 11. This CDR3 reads CASRSLGGQVYGYTF. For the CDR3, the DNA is TGTGCCAGTAGATCCCTAGGCGGACAGGTCTATGGCTACACCTTC.

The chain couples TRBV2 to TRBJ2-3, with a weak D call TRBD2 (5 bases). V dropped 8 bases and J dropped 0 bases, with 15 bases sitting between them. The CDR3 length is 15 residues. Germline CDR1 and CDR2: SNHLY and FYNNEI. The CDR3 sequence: CASSHGISSTDTQYF. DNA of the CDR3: TGTGCCAGCTCCCACGGGATATCCAGCACAGATACGCAGTATTTT.

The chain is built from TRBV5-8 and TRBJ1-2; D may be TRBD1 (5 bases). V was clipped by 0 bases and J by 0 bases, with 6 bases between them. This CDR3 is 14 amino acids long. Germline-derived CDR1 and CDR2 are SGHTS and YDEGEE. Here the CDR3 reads CASSLEGTNYGYTF. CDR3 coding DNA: TGTGCCAGCAGCTTGGAGGGGACTAACTATGGCTACACCTTC.

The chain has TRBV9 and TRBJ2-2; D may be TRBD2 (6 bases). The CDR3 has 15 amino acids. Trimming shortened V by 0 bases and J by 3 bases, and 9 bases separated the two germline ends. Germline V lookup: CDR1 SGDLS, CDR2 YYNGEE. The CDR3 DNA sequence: TGTGCCAGCAGCGTAGGGGACTCATACACCGGGGAGCTGTTTTTT. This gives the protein CASSVGDSYTGELFF. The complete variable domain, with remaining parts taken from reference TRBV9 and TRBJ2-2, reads DSGVTQTPKHLITATGQRVTLRCSPRSGDLSVYWYQQSLDQGLQFLIQYYNGEERAKGNILERFSAQQFPDLHSELNLSSLELGDSALYFCASSVGDSYTGELFFGEGSRLTVL.

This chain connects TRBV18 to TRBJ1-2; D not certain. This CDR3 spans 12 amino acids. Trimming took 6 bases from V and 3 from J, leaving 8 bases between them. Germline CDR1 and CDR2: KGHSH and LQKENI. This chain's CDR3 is CASSVDDYGYTF. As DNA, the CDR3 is TGTGCCAGCTCTGTAGATGACTATGGCTACACCTTC. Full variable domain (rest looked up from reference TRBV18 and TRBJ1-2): NAGVMQNPRHLVRRRGQEARLRCSPMKGHSHVYWYRQLPEEGLKFMVYLQKENIIDESGMPKERFSAEFPKEGPSILRIQQVVRGDSAAYFCASSVDDYGYTFGSGTRLTVV.

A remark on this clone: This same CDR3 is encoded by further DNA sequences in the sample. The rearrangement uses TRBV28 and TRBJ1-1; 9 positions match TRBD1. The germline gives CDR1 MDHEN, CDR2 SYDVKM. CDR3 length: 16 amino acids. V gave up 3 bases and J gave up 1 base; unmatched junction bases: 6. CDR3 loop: CASSLLPGQGNTEAFF. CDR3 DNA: TGTGCCAGCAGTTTGCTACCGGGACAGGGGAACACTGAAGCTTTCTTT.

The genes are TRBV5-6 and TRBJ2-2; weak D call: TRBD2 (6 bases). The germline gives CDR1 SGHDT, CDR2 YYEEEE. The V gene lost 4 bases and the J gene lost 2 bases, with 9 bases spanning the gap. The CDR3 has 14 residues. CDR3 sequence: CASSPGLNTGELFF. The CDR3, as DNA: TGTGCCAGCAGCCCGGGACTTAACACCGGGGAGCTGTTTTTT.

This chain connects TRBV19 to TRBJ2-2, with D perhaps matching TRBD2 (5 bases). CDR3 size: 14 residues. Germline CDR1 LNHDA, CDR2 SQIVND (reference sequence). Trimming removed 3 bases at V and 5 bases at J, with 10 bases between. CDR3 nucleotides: TGTGCCAGTAGTATTGGATGGGAGACCGGGGAGCTGTTTTTT. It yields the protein CASSIGWETGELFF. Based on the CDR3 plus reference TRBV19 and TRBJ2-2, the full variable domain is DGGITQSPKYLFRKEGQNVTLSCEQNLNHDAMYWYRQDPGQGLRLIYYSQIVNDFQKGDIAEGYSVSREKKESFPLTVTSAQKNPTAFYLCASSIGWETGELFFGEGSRLTVL.

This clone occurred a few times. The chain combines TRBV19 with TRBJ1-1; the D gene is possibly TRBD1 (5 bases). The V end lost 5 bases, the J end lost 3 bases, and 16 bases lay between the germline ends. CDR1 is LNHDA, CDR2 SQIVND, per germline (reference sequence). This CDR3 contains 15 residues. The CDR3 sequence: CASSPRFGGDTEAFF. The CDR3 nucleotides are TGTGCCAGTAGTCCCCGCTTCGGGGGTGACACTGAAGCTTTCTTT. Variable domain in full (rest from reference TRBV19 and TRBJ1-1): DGGITQSPKYLFRKEGQNVTLSCEQNLNHDAMYWYRQDPGQGLRLIYYSQIVNDFQKGDIAEGYSVSREKKESFPLTVTSAQKNPTAFYLCASSPRFGGDTEAFFGQGTRLTVV.